These 13 T cell receptor beta chains originate from one sample sequenced in a study of CD8 T cells in Susac syndrome. cDNA came from around 0.5 to 1 ug RNA primed by random hexamers. MiXCR, applied by TCRdb to the immunoSEQ multiplex PCR reads, yields one record per CDR3 protein. The sample comprises a few hundred thousand distinct CDR3 sequences, approximately 85% of which are singletons, and about 0.12% rests with the top ten. The sequenced sample was CD8+ T cells from PBMCs. These receptors originate from a human donor with multiple sclerosis.

The chain recombines TRBV7-9 with TRBJ2-7; D remains ambiguous. The CDR3 has 15 amino acids. In germline, CDR1 is SEHNR, CDR2 FQNEAQ (reference sequence). V was trimmed by 5 bases and J by 2 bases, leaving 16 bases between them. The CDR3 DNA is TGTGCCAGCAGCCTCCCCAGACTGGAACCCTACGAGCAGTACTTC. Translating it yields CASSLPRLEPYEQYF.

The rearrangement uses TRBV4-1 and TRBJ2-3, with 8 bases lining up with TRBD1. Unmatched junction bases numbered 11, after V lost 1 base and J lost 2 bases. In germline, CDR1 is MGHRA, CDR2 YSYEKL. The CDR3 is made up of 18 amino acids. CDR3 region: CASSQGGTGPIPTDTQYF. In nucleotides, the CDR3 is TGCGCCAGCAGCCAAGGAGGGACAGGACCTATACCCACAGATACGCAGTATTTT.

This clonotype has just one count. The chain links TRBV7-9 to TRBJ2-1; TRBD2 is a possible D gene (5 bases). Germline V CDR1 and CDR2: SEHNR, FQNEAQ (reference sequence). V was cut by 6 bases and J by 6 bases, with 6 bases left in between. The CDR3 has 11 amino acids. CDR3: CASRDFNEQFF. For the CDR3, the DNA is TGTGCCAGCAGGGACTTCAATGAGCAGTTCTTC.

This clonotype appeared a single time. The chain has TRBV5-1 and TRBJ2-1; D may be TRBD2 (6 bases). Germline loops: CDR1 SGHRS, CDR2 YFSETQ. This CDR3 has 14 residues. Trimming took off 2 bases at V and 8 bases at J, with 14 bases between the two ends. The CDR3 DNA follows: TGCGCCAGCAGCTTAGGACGGGAGATAGATGAGCAGTTCTTC. Its protein product is CASSLGREIDEQFF.

V and J are TRBV5-4 and TRBJ2-1; 8 positions agree with TRBD2. Per the germline V gene, CDR1 is SGHNT and CDR2 is YYREEE (reference sequence). V lost 4 bases to trimming and J lost 6 bases; unmatched junction nucleotides: 6. This CDR3 spans 14 amino acids. CDR3 in amino acids: CASSLPGTSNEQFF. The CDR3 coding sequence is TGTGCCAGCAGCCTACCTGGGACTAGCAATGAGCAGTTCTTC.

The chain couples TRBV5-5 to TRBJ2-3; 7 nucleotides align to TRBD1. V was pared by 1 base and J by 0 bases, with 8 bases of the junction left unmatched. Germline assignment: CDR1 SGHKS and CDR2 YYEKEE (reference sequence). This CDR3 is built from 17 residues. CDR3 in amino acids: CASSLYGDRDSTDTQYF. The CDR3 DNA reads as TGTGCCAGCAGCTTGTACGGAGACAGGGATAGCACAGATACGCAGTATTTT.

The V and J genes are TRBV4-1 and TRBJ2-5; D is uncertain. V lost 0 bases to trimming and J lost 5 bases, with 7 bases between them. The CDR3 is made up of 13 amino acids. Germline loops: CDR1 MGHRA, CDR2 YSYEKL. This chain's CDR3 is CASSQEFGETQYF. DNA for the CDR3: TGCGCCAGCAGCCAAGAGTTCGGGGAGACCCAGTACTTC.

CDR3 sequence reads: CSVKGAAGELFF. DNA of the CDR3: TGCAGCGTTAAGGGGGCGGCCGGGGAGCTGTTTTTT. This chain links TRBV29-1 with TRBJ2-2; 7 bases agree with TRBD1. This CDR3 has 12 amino acids. Germline CDR1 and CDR2: SQVTM and ANQGSEA. The J segment lost 6 bases and the V segment lost 5 bases, leaving 3 bases of the junction unmatched.

This chain links TRBV6-2 or TRBV6-3 with TRBJ2-7; D remains ambiguous. The CDR3 loop spans 13 amino acids. The ends were cut back, 2 bases at V and 2 bases at J, with 7 bases in the middle. Germline lookup yields CDR1 MNHEY and CDR2 SVGEGT. The CDR3 region has the DNA TGTGCCAGCAGTTACCCCAATCCCTACGAGCAGTACTTC. Residues: CASSYPNPYEQYF.

The chain joins TRBV7-6 to TRBJ2-1; the match to TRBD2 covers 12 bases. From germline, CDR1 is SGHVS and CDR2 FNYEAQ. V lost 0 bases to trimming and J lost 10 bases; unmatched junction nucleotides: 7. The CDR3 extends over 16 amino acids. The CDR3 reads CASSLAGTSGPQEQFF. The DNA of the CDR3 is TGTGCCAGCAGCTTAGCTGGGACTAGCGGGCCCCAGGAGCAGTTCTTC.

This clonotype was detected only once. V usage is TRBV2 and J usage is TRBJ2-7; the D gene is possibly TRBD2 (6 bases). Trimming cost V 8 bases and J 3 bases, with 14 bases left between them. Germline V gene sequence: CDR1 SNHLY, CDR2 FYNNEI. This CDR3 is 13 amino acids long. The CDR3 region has the DNA TGTGCCAGCCTCGGACGGGAGTACTACGAGCAGTACTTC. Translation gives CASLGREYYEQYF.

The chain recombines TRBV19 with TRBJ2-1; tentative D call: TRBD2 (5 bases). Looked up from germline, CDR1 is LNHDA and CDR2 is SQIVND (reference sequence). V lost 3 bases to trimming and J lost 2 bases, with 11 bases between them. CDR3 length: 15 residues. CDR3 sequence (DNA): TGTGCCAGTAGTATCTCAGCGGTTACCTACAATGAGCAGTTCTTC. This codes for CASSISAVTYNEQFF.

This clonotype was seen only a few times. The rearrangement uses TRBV11-3 and TRBJ2-1; maybe TRBD2 (6 bases). CDR1 and CDR2 (germline): SGHNT, YENEEA. V lost 5 bases, J lost 15 bases, and 26 bases lay in between. The CDR3 covers 15 residues. CDR3 sequence (DNA): TGTGCCAGCAGCCCCGTCGCGGGGTCGTCTTTCGTTCTGTTCTTC. The encoded protein is CASSPVAGSSFVLFF.